The 27 T cell receptor beta chains below come from one sample, sequenced in a study of shared clonotypes between healthy human individuals. Libraries were prepared by immunoSEQ multiplex PCR; TCRdb keeps only in-frame clonotypes and omits some of them. The table lists a few million clones, 90% to 95% of them singletons, with about 0.13% in the top ten. Sequencing was done on a sample of naive CD4+ T cells sorted from blood. The subset is: CD45RA+ positively selected. The receptors stem from a man aged 18-30 years in good health.

V and J are TRBV5-6 and TRBJ2-3; 14 bases map to TRBD2. The CDR3 is 19 residues long. The germline gives CDR1 SGHDT, CDR2 YYEEEE. Losses at the gene ends were 0 bases for V and 3 bases for J; bases not matched to a gene: 9. The CDR3 DNA reads TGTGCCAGCAGCTTGGAGGGGACTAGCGGGAGTGGATGGACAGATACGCAGTATTTT. Amino acid sequence: CASSLEGTSGSGWTDTQYF.

CDR3 amino acids: CAIRGGASGNQPQHF. The CDR3 DNA follows: TGTGCCATCAGAGGGGGGGCGTCGGGCAATCAGCCCCAGCATTTT. The chain employs TRBV10-3 and TRBJ1-5, with a weak D call TRBD1 (6 bases). The CDR3 contains 15 residues. Between the trimmed V and J ends, which lost 6 bases and 2 bases, there was a span of 14 bases. CDR1 and CDR2 (germline): ENHRY, SYGVKD.

The V call is TRBV6-5, the J call TRBJ1-2; D is perhaps TRBD1 (6 bases). CDR1 and CDR2 from the germline V gene are MNHEY and SVGAGI. The CDR3 totals 13 residues. Trimming left V 2 bases short and J 4 bases short, with 8 bases between. CDR3 coding DNA: TGTGCCAGCAGTTACGAACAGGGCTATGGCTACACCTTC. Residues: CASSYEQGYGYTF.

The V and J genes are TRBV5-4 and TRBJ2-5; D is possibly TRBD1 or TRBD2 (5 bases each). The ends were cut back, 0 bases at V and 1 base at J, with 13 bases in the middle. Germline CDR1 is SGHNT and CDR2 is YYREEE (reference sequence). The CDR3 totals 16 residues. In DNA form, the CDR3 reads TGTGCCAGCAGCTTGGTCGGGGCGGAGACCCAAGAGACCCAGTACTTC. Its protein product is CASSLVGAETQETQYF.

The chain carries TRBV6-5 and TRBJ1-3; a possible D gene is TRBD1 (5 bases). Germline V CDR1 and CDR2: MNHEY, SVGAGI. CDR3 length equals 15 residues. V was shortened by 0 bases and J by 8 bases, with 14 bases between the two germline ends. Here the CDR3 reads CASSYSPGWRDTIYF. CDR3 in DNA: TGTGCCAGCAGTTACTCGCCAGGGTGGAGGGACACCATATATTTT.

This rearrangement joins TRBV28 to TRBJ1-4; the D gene is possibly TRBD1 (5 bases). Per germline, CDR1 MDHEN and CDR2 SYDVKM. Between the trimmed V and J ends, which lost 6 bases and 8 bases, there was a span of 16 bases. The CDR3 has 14 residues. Written as DNA, the CDR3 is TGTGCCAGCAGAAGGGACCCCGGAGGCGAAAAACTGTTTTTT. Amino acids: CASRRDPGGEKLFF.

The sample holds one count of this clone. The genes are TRBV30 and TRBJ2-7; D is undetermined. Deletions cut 0 bases from V and 5 bases from J, with 2 bases between. Germline V gives CDR1 GTSNPN, CDR2 SVGIG (reference sequence). This CDR3 is built from 10 residues. The CDR3 sequence: CAWSVHEQYF. CDR3 sequence (DNA): TGTGCCTGGAGTGTACACGAGCAGTACTTC.

The chain combines TRBV6-5 with TRBJ2-5; possibly TRBD1 or TRBD2 for D (5 bases each). Per the germline V gene, CDR1 is MNHEY and CDR2 is SVGAGI. This CDR3 comprises 13 residues. Deletions cut 7 bases from V and 5 bases from J, with 14 bases between. Written as DNA, the CDR3 is TGTGCCAGCAAATCGACGGGGCGGGAGACCCAGTACTTC. Encoded protein: CASKSTGRETQYF.

V gene TRBV4-1 combines with J gene TRBJ2-7; D call uncertain. Germline V gene sequence: CDR1 MGHRA, CDR2 YSYEKL. The CDR3 length is 15 residues. V was pared by 1 base and J by 3 bases, with 13 bases between. CDR3 DNA: TGCGCCAGCAGCCAAGGGGTAGAACCCCTCTACGAGCAGTACTTC. It yields the protein CASSQGVEPLYEQYF.

Comment on this clone: Other DNA sequences of this sample code for an identical CDR3. The rearrangement links TRBV9 to TRBJ2-1, with D perhaps TRBD2 (6 bases). Germline-derived CDR1 and CDR2 are SGDLS and YYNGEE. The CDR3 length is 16 residues. V was cut by 0 bases and J by 0 bases, with 10 bases left in between. The chain's CDR3 is CASSVAGRSSYNEQFF. In DNA form, the CDR3 reads TGTGCCAGCAGCGTAGCTGGGAGGAGCTCCTACAATGAGCAGTTCTTC. Full variable domain (missing parts from reference TRBV9 and TRBJ2-1): DSGVTQTPKHLITATGQRVTLRCSPRSGDLSVYWYQQSLDQGLQFLIQYYNGEERAKGNILERFSAQQFPDLHSELNLSSLELGDSALYFCASSVAGRSSYNEQFFGPGTRLTVL.

With respect to this clone: Other nucleotide sequences from this sample produce the same CDR3. The chain uses TRBV7-6 and TRBJ2-7, with 7 bases matching TRBD1. Germline V gene data show CDR1 as SGHVS and CDR2 as FNYEAQ. With 1 base clipped from V and 0 bases from J, the junction kept 3 bases outside the gene matches. The CDR3 runs to 15 residues. This CDR3 is CASSLGQGGSYEQYF. DNA of the CDR3: TGTGCCAGCAGCTTAGGACAGGGTGGCTCCTACGAGCAGTACTTC.

The chain employs TRBV4-1 and TRBJ2-1, with 9 bases lining up with TRBD2. Germline V gene data show CDR1 as MGHRA and CDR2 as YSYEKL. The CDR3 runs 15 residues. The V segment lost 5 bases and the J segment 3 bases; nucleotides outside the gene matches: 5. Here the CDR3 DNA reads TGCGCCAGCAGCTGGCTAGCGGGGTTCTACAATGAGCAGTTCTTC. It translates to CASSWLAGFYNEQFF.

The chain uses TRBV5-4 and TRBJ1-1; TRBD1 matches 8 bases. From germline, CDR1 is SGHNT and CDR2 YYREEE (reference sequence). This CDR3 has 13 amino acids. Losses at the gene ends were 1 base for V and 6 bases for J; bases not matched to a gene: 2. CDR3 in amino acids: CASSLQQGAEAFF. The CDR3 nucleotides are TGTGCCAGCAGCTTGCAACAGGGGGCTGAAGCTTTCTTT.

The V and J genes are TRBV7-9 and TRBJ2-2; 7 bases are a match to TRBD1. With V trimmed by 5 bases and J by 5 bases, 8 bases remained unmatched. CDR3 length: 15 amino acids. CDR1 is SEHNR and CDR2 is FQNEAQ in the germline V gene (reference sequence). CDR3 sequence reads: CASSPRQGWTGELFF. The CDR3 bases are TGTGCCAGCAGCCCCAGACAGGGTTGGACCGGGGAGCTGTTTTTT.

The J gene is TRBJ2-1, the V gene TRBV10-3, with 8 bases lining up with TRBD2. The CDR3 runs to 15 residues. CDR1 is ENHRY, CDR2 SYGVKD, per germline. Trimming at V came to 6 bases and at J to 6 bases, leaving 10 bases not matched to a gene. CDR3 amino acids: CAIRLSGTPSNEQFF. DNA of the CDR3: TGTGCCATCAGGCTTAGCGGGACTCCCTCCAATGAGCAGTTCTTC.

The CDR3 DNA follows: TGTGCCAGCTCACGTGCGGCGCTTAGGGGAGAGACCCAGTACTTC. Its protein product is CASSRAALRGETQYF. The chain recombines TRBV18 with TRBJ2-5; the D gene is possibly TRBD1 (5 bases). Per the germline V gene, CDR1 is KGHSH and CDR2 is LQKENI. This CDR3 region has 15 residues. Trimming stripped 4 bases from V and 4 bases from J, with 16 bases between.

The count of this clone is one. The V and J genes are TRBV30 and TRBJ1-5, with TRBD1 as a possible D gene (6 bases). Germline V gene sequence: CDR1 GTSNPN, CDR2 SVGIG (reference sequence). The CDR3 length is 16 residues. With 1 base removed from V and 2 bases from J, the gap between germline ends came to 15 bases. The CDR3 protein is CAWSATGGPGNQPQHF. CDR3 nucleotide sequence: TGTGCCTGGAGTGCCACGGGGGGCCCGGGCAATCAGCCCCAGCATTTT.

The V and J genes are TRBV19 and TRBJ2-7; tentatively, D is TRBD1 (6 bases). V lost 10 bases and J lost 6, with 19 bases in between. Germline V gene sequence: CDR1 LNHDA, CDR2 SQIVND (reference sequence). The CDR3 is 13 amino acids. CDR3 protein: CATPDSMVGEQYF. The DNA for the CDR3 is TGTGCCACCCCGGACAGTATGGTAGGCGAGCAGTACTTC.

V is TRBV7-9 and J is TRBJ2-3; 8 bases fit TRBD2. In germline, CDR1 is SEHNR, CDR2 FQNEAQ (reference sequence). J was trimmed by 1 base and V by 2 bases; bases with no gene match: 5. The CDR3 runs 16 residues. CDR3 nucleotide sequence: TGTGCCAGCAGCTTATACCGGGAGGGAGGCACAGATACGCAGTATTTT. Its protein is CASSLYREGGTDTQYF.

The gene calls are TRBV4-1 and TRBJ2-3; TRBD2 agrees at 11 bases. Germline V gene lookup returns CDR1 MGHRA and CDR2 YSYEKL. V lost 3 bases, J lost 2 bases, and 4 bases stayed unmatched. This CDR3 is 16 amino acids long. The CDR3 region has the DNA TGCGCCAGCAGCCACCTAGCGGGAGGCAACACAGATACGCAGTATTTT. Protein: CASSHLAGGNTDTQYF.

This clone was recorded once. The chain is built from TRBV10-3 and TRBJ1-3, with D possibly being TRBD1 (6 bases). This CDR3 has 14 amino acids. Between the trimmed V and J ends, which lost 6 bases and 0 bases, there was a span of 9 bases. Germline loops: CDR1 ENHRY, CDR2 SYGVKD. CDR3: CAIRQGISGNTIYF. The CDR3 bases are TGTGCCATCAGACAGGGAATCTCTGGAAACACCATATATTTT.

The chain couples TRBV28 to TRBJ2-7; D tentatively fits TRBD1 or TRBD2 (5 bases each). Germline lookup yields CDR1 MDHEN and CDR2 SYDVKM. This CDR3 region has 14 residues. V was pared by 6 bases and J by 3 bases, with 15 bases between. CDR3 in amino acids: CASRYDRGVYEQYF. The CDR3 nucleotides read TGTGCCAGCAGATACGACAGAGGGGTCTACGAGCAGTACTTC.

The CDR3 nucleotides are TGTGCCAGCAGCTTGAGCACTAGCGTAGACGAGCAGTACTTC. Protein sequence: CASSLSTSVDEQYF. This chain uses TRBV7-9 with TRBJ2-5, with 7 nucleotides matching TRBD2. The last part of the DNA fits TRBJ2-7 better; the J call may be wrong. Per the germline V gene, CDR1 is SEHNR and CDR2 is FQNEAQ (reference sequence). The CDR3 runs 14 residues.

The chain uses TRBV5-4 and TRBJ2-7; 14 nucleotides line up with TRBD2. With 0 bases clipped from V and 5 bases from J, the junction kept 4 bases outside the gene matches. This CDR3 is built from 16 residues. Germline CDR1 is SGHNT and CDR2 is YYREEE (reference sequence). The CDR3 region has the DNA TGTGCCAGCAGCTTGGGGGGACTAGCGGGAGTTAACGAGCAGTACTTC. Protein: CASSLGGLAGVNEQYF.

The chain links TRBV9 to TRBJ2-5; 9 nucleotides match TRBD2. V gave up 0 bases and J gave up 1 base; unmatched junction bases: 4. This CDR3 has 16 residues. CDR1 is SGDLS, CDR2 YYNGEE, per germline. For the CDR3, the DNA is TGTGCCAGCAGCGTAGGGACTAGCGATTTCCAAGAGACCCAGTACTTC. Translating it yields CASSVGTSDFQETQYF.

The chain is built from TRBV7-9 and TRBJ2-5; D tentatively reads TRBD1 or TRBD2 (6 bases each). Trimming took off 5 bases at V and 4 bases at J, with 17 bases between the two ends. Germline assignment: CDR1 SEHNR and CDR2 FQNEAQ (reference sequence). The CDR3 runs 15 residues. CDR3 protein: CASSHAERGRETQYF. CDR3 nucleotide sequence: TGTGCCAGCAGCCATGCCGAACGGGGGCGAGAGACCCAGTACTTC.

A remark on this clone: The same CDR3 can be traced to other DNA sequences in this sample. The chain employs TRBV5-1 and TRBJ2-1; TRBD2 aligns across 10 bases. J was trimmed by 7 bases and V by 0 bases; bases with no gene match: 7. The CDR3 extends over 16 amino acids. Per the germline V gene, CDR1 is SGHRS and CDR2 is YFSETQ. The chain's CDR3 is CASSLGSSGSGNEQFF. In DNA, the CDR3 is TGCGCCAGCAGCTTGGGATCTAGCGGGAGTGGTAATGAGCAGTTCTTC.